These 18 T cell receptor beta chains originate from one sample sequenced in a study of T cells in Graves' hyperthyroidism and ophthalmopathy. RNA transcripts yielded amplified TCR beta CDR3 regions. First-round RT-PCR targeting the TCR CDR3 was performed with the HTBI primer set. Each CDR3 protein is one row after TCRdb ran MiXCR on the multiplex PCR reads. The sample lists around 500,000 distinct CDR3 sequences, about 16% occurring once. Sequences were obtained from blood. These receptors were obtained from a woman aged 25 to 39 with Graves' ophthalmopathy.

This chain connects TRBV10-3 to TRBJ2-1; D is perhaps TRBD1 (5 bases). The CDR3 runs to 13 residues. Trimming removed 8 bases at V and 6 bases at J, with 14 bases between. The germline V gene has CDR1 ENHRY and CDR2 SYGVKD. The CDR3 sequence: CAIAWEGVNEQFF. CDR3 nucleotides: TGTGCCATCGCATGGGAAGGGGTCAATGAGCAGTTCTTC.

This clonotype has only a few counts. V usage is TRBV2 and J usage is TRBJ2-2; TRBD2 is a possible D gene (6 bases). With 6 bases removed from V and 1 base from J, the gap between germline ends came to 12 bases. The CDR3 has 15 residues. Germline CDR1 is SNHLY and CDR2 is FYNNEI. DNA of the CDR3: TGTGCCAGCAGGTTCGGGCGGGGGAACACCGGGGAGCTGTTTTTT. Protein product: CASRFGRGNTGELFF.

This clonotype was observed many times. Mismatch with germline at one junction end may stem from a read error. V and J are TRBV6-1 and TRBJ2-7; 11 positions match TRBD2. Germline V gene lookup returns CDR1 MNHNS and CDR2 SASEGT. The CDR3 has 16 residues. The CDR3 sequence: CASREGGTSGLYEQYF. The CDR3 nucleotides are TGTGCCAGCAGGGAAGGGGGGACTAGCGGTCTCTACGAGCAGTACTTC.

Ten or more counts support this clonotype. This CDR3 is CASSRGRGRYNEQFF. The CDR3 DNA sequence: TGTGCCAGCAGTCGGGGACGGGGTAGGTACAATGAGCAGTTCTTC. The gene calls are TRBV6-1 and TRBJ2-1; D may correspond to TRBD1 or TRBD2 (5 bases each). The germline CDR1 and CDR2 sequences are MNHNS and SASEGT. The CDR3 spans 15 residues. With 5 bases removed from V and 4 bases from J, the gap between germline ends came to 15 bases.

CDR3 protein: CASSFWGIRQPQHF. CDR3 nucleotides: TGTGCCAGCAGTTTCTGGGGTATCCGGCAGCCCCAGCATTTT. The chain uses TRBV28 and TRBJ1-5; unclear D gene. V was cut by 3 bases and J by 7 bases, with 13 bases left in between. CDR1 and CDR2 from the germline V gene are MDHEN and SYDVKM. The CDR3 consists of 14 residues.

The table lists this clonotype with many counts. DNA for the CDR3: TGCGCCAGCAGCTTGGCCGGGACAGGGTCCTACGAGCAGTACTTC. Encoded protein: CASSLAGTGSYEQYF. This chain uses TRBV5-1 with TRBJ2-7, with 9 positions matching TRBD1. Germline V gene data show CDR1 as SGHRS and CDR2 as YFSETQ. CDR3 size: 15 residues. The ends lost 0 bases at V and 1 base at J; junction bases unmatched: 2.

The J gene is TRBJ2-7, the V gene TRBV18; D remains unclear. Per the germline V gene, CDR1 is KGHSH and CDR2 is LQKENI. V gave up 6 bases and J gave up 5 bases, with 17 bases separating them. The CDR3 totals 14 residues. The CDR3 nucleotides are TGTGCCAGCTCGCAAACTATCTTAGAGAACGAGCAGTACTTC. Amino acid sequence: CASSQTILENEQYF.

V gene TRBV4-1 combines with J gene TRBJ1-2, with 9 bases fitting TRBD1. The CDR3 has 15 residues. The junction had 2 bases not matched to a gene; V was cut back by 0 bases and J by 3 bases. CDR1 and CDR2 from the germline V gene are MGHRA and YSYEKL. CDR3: CASSQETGGDYGYTF. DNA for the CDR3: TGCGCCAGCAGCCAAGAGACAGGGGGGGACTATGGCTACACCTTC.

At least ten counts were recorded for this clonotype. The CDR3 region is CAWSRSGNQPQHF. CDR3 nucleotide sequence: TGTGCCTGGAGTAGGAGCGGCAATCAGCCCCAGCATTTT. J is TRBJ1-5 and V is TRBV30; D gene uncertain. The CDR3 totals 13 residues. The germline V gene encodes CDR1 GTSNPN and CDR2 SVGIG (reference sequence). The germline V and J ends were trimmed by 2 bases and 2 bases, with 7 bases remaining between them.

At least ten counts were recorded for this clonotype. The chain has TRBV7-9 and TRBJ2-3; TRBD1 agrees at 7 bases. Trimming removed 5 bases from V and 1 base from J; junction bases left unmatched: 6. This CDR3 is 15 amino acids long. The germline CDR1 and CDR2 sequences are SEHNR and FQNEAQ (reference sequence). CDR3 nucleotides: TGTGCCAGCAGCCTCAGGGGGTCCGGCACAGATACGCAGTATTTT. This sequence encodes CASSLRGSGTDTQYF.

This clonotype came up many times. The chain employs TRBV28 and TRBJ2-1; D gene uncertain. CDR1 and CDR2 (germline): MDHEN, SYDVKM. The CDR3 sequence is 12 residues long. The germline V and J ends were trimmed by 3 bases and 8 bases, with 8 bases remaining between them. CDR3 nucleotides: TGTGCCAGCAGTTTCTCAGGCGATGAGCAGTTCTTC. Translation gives CASSFSGDEQFF.

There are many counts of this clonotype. The CDR3 reads CASSSDRGNMNTEAFF. The CDR3 nucleotides read TGCGCCAGCAGCTCCGACAGGGGGAATATGAACACTGAAGCTTTCTTT. The chain links TRBV5-1 to TRBJ1-1; 9 bases are shared with TRBD1. The germline gives CDR1 SGHRS, CDR2 YFSETQ. The ends lost 3 bases at V and 0 bases at J; junction bases unmatched: 6. This CDR3 has 16 amino acids.

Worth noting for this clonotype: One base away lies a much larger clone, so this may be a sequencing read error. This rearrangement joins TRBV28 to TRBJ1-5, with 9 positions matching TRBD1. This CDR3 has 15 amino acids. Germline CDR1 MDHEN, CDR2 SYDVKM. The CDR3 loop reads CASRPSGQGNRPQRF. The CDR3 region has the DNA TGTGCCAGCAGACCTAGCGGACAGGGGAATAGGCCCCAGCGTTTT.

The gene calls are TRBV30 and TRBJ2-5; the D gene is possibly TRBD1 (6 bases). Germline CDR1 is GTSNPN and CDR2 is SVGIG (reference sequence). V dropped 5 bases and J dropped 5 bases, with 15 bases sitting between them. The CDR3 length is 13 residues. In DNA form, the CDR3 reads TGTGCCTGGGAAGAACAGGGAGCGGAGACCCAGTACTTC. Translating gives CAWEEQGAETQYF.

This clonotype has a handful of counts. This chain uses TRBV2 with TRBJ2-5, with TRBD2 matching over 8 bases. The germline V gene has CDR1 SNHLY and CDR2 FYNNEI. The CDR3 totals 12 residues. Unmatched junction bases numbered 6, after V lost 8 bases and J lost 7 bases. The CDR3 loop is CASRGGLATQYF. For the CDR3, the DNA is TGTGCCAGCCGGGGGGGTTTGGCGACCCAGTACTTC.

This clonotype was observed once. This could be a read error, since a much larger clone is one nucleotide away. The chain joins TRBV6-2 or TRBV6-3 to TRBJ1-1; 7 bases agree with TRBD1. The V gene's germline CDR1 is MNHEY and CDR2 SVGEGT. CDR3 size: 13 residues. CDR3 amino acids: CASSGGGGTEALF. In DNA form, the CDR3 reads TGTGCCAGCTCTGGAGGGGGCGGCACTGAAGCTCTCTTT.

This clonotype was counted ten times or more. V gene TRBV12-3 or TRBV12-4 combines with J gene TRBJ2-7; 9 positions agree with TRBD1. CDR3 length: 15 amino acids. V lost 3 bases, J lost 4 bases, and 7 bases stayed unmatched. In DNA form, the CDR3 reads TGTGCCAGCAGTTTGGGGACAGGGTTACTTTACGAGCAGTACTTC. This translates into CASSLGTGLLYEQYF.

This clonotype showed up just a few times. The CDR3 loop reads CASSSRTVTGANVLTF. The DNA of the CDR3 is TGTGCCAGCAGTTCAAGGACAGTAACTGGGGCCAACGTCCTGACTTTC. The chain is built from TRBV6-2 or TRBV6-3 and TRBJ2-6; D possibly corresponds to TRBD1 (6 bases). Trimming pared 4 bases from V and 2 bases from J, leaving 12 bases between. Germline CDR1 is MNHEY and CDR2 is SVGEGT. This CDR3 spans 16 amino acids.